This T cell receptor beta chain was found in a study of technical replicates of blood from a handful of donors. This CDR3 comprises 15 residues. Germline V CDR1 and CDR2: MNHNS, SASEGT. Trimming at V came to 2 bases and at J to 1 base, leaving 2 bases not matched to a gene. Sequencing used immunoSEQ multiplex PCR; TCRdb keeps in-frame clones, though not all of them. The sample yields 70,000 to 90,000 clones, 90% to 95% seen once. V and J are TRBV6-1 and TRBJ1-1; 9 bases map to TRBD1. Sequences were obtained from T cells isolated from PBMCs. The sequence was obtained from a human donor in good health. CDR3 residues: CASSEPGQGNTEAFF. For the CDR3, the DNA is TGTGCCAGCAGTGAACCGGGACAGGGGAACACTGAAGCTTTCTTT.